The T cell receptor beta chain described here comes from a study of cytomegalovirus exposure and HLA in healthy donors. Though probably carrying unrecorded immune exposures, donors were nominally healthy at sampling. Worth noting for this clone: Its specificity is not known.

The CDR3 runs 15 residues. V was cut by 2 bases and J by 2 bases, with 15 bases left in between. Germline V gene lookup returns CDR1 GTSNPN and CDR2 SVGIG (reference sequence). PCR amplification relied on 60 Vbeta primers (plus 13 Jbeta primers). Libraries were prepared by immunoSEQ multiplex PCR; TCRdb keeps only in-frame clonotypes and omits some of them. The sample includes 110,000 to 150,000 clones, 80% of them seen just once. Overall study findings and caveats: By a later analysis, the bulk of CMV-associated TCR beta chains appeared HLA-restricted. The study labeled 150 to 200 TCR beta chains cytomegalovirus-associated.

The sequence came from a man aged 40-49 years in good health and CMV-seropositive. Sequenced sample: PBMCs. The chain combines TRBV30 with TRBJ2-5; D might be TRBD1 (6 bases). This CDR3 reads CAWSPLGAVQETQYF. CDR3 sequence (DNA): TGTGCCTGGAGTCCTCTGGGGGCTGTACAAGAGACCCAGTACTTC.